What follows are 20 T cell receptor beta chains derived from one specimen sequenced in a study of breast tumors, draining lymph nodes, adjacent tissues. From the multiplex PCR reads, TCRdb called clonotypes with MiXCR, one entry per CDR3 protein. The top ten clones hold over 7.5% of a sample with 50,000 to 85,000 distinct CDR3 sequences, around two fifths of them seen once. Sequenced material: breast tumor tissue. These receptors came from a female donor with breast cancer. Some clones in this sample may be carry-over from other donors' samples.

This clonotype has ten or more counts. CDR3 in DNA: TGTGCCATCAGTGACCAGGGGACCTACGAGCAGTACTTC. This codes for CAISDQGTYEQYF. The chain recombines TRBV10-3 with TRBJ2-7; maybe TRBD1 (6 bases). V gave up 3 bases and J gave up 2 bases, with 8 bases separating them. CDR3 length: 13 amino acids. The V gene's germline CDR1 is ENHRY and CDR2 SYGVKD.

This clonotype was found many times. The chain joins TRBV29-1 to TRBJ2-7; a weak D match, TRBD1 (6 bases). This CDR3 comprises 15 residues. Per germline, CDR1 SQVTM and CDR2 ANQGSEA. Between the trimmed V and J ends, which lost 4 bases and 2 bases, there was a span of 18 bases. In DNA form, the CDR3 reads TGCAGCGTTGTTCCGGGGAGAGGACAGACCTACGAGCAGTACTTC. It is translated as CSVVPGRGQTYEQYF.

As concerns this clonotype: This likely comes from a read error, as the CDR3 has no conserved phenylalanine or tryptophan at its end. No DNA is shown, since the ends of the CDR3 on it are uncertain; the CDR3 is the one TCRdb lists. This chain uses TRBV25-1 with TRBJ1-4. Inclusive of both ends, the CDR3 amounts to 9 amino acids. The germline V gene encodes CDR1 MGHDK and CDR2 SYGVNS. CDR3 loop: CASSGGRGL.

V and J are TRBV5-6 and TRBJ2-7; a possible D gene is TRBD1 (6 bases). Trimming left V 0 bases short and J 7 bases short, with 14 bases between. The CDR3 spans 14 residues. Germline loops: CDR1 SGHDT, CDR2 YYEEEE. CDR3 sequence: CASSLGTGLWEQYF. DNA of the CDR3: TGTGCCAGCAGCTTGGGAACAGGGCTGTGGGAGCAGTACTTC.

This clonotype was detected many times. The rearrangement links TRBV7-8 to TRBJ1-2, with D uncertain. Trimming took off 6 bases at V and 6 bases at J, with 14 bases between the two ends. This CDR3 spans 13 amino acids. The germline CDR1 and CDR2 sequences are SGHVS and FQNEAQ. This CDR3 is CASRIPGRDGYTF. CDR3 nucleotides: TGTGCCAGCAGAATACCGGGGAGGGATGGCTACACCTTC. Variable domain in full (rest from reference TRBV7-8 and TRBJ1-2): GAGVSQSPRYKVAKRGQDVALRCDPISGHVSLFWYQQALGQGPEFLTYFQNEAQLDKSGLPSDRFFAERPEGSVSTLKIQRTQQEDSAVYLCASRIPGRDGYTFGSGTRLTVV.

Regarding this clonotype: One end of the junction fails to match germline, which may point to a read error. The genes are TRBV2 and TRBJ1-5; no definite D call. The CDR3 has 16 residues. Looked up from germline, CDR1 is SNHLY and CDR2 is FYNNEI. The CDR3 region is CARSVIRVESNQPQHF. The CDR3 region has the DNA TGTGCCAGAAGTGTGATAAGAGTAGAGAGCAATCAGCCCCAGCATTTC.

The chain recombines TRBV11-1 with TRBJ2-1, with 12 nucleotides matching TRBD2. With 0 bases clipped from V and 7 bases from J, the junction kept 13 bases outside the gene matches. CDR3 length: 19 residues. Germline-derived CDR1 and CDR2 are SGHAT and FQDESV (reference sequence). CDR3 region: CASSLAVRSGLAGGNEQFF. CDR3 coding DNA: TGTGCCAGCAGCTTAGCGGTCCGGTCGGGGCTAGCGGGAGGGAATGAGCAGTTCTTC.

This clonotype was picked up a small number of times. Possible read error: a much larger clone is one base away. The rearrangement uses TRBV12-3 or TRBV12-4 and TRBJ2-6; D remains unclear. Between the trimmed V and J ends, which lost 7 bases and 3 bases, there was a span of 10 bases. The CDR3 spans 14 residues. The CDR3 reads CASIDQLGANVLTF. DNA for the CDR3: TGTGCCAGCATTGACCAACTTGGGGCCAACGTCCTGACTTTC.

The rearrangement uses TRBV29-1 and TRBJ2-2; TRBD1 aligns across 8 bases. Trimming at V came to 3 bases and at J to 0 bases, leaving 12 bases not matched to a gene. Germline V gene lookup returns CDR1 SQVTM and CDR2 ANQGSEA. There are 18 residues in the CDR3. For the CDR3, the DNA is TGCAGCGTTGAGAAATCAACGTGGGGACAGGCGAACACCGGGGAGCTGTTTTTT. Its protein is CSVEKSTWGQANTGELFF.

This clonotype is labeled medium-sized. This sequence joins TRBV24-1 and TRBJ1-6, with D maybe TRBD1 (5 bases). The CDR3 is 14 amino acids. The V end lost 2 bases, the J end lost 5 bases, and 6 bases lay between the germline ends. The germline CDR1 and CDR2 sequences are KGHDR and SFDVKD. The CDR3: CATSDSTDNSPLHF. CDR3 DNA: TGTGCCACCAGTGATTCGACAGATAATTCACCCCTCCACTTT.

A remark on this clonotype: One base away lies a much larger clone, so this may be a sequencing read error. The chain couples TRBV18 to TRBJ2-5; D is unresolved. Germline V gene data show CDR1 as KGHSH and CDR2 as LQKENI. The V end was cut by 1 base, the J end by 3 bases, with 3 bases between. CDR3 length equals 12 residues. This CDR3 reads CASSPLKETQYF. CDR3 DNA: TGTGCCAGCTCACCACTCAAAGAGACCCAGTACTTC.

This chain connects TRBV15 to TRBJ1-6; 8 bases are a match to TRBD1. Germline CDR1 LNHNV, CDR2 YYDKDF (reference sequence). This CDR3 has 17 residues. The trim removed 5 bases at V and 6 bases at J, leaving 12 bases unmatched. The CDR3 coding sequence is TGTGCCACCAGCGGCGCCGGGACAGGCCTAATTAATTCACCCCTCCACTTT. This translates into CATSGAGTGLINSPLHF.

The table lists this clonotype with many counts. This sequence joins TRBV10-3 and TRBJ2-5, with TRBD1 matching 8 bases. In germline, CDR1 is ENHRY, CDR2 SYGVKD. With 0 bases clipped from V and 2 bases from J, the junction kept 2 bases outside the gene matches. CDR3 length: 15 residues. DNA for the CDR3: TGTGCCATCAGTGAGTCGACAGGGGCACAAGAGACCCAGTACTTC. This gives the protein CAISESTGAQETQYF.

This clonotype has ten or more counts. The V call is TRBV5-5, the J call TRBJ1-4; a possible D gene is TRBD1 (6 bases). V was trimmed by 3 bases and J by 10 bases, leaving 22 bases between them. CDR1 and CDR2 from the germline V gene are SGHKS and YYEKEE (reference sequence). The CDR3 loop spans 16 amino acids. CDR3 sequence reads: CASSYDRTGAGGKLFF. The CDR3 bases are TGTGCCAGCAGCTACGATCGTACGGGGGCGGGTGGAAAACTGTTTTTT. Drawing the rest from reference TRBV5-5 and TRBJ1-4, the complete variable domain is DAGVTQSPTHLIKTRGQQVTLRCSPISGHKSVSWYQQVLGQGPQFIFQYYEKEERGRGNFPDRFSARQFPNYSSELNVNALLLGDSALYLCASSYDRTGAGGKLFFGSGTQLSVL.

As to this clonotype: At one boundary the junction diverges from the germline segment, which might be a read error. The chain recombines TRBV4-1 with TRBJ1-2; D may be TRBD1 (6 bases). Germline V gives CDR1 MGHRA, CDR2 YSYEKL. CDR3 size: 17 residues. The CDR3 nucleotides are TGTGCCAGCAGCCAAGACTGTTGGGCAGGGGAGCGCTATGGCTACACCTTC. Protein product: CASSQDCWAGERYGYTF.

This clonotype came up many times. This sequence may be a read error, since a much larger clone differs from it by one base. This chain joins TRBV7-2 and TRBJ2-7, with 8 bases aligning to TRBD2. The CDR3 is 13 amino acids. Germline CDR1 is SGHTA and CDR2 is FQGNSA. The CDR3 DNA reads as TGTGCCAGCGGGACCGGGAGGGGCTACGAGCGGTACTTC. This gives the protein CASGTGRGYERYF.

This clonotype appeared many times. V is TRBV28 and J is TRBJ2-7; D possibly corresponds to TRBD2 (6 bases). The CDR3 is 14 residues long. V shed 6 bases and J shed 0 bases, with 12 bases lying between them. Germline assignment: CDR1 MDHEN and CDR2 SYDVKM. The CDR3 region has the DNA TGTGCCAGCAGGACCGGGACTCCCTCCTACGAGCAGTACTTC. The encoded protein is CASRTGTPSYEQYF.

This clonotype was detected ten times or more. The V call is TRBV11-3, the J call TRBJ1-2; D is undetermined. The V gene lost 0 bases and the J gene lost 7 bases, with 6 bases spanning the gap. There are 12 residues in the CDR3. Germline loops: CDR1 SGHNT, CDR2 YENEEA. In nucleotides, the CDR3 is TGTGCCAGCAGCTTAGATCGGTTTGGCTACACCTTC. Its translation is CASSLDRFGYTF.

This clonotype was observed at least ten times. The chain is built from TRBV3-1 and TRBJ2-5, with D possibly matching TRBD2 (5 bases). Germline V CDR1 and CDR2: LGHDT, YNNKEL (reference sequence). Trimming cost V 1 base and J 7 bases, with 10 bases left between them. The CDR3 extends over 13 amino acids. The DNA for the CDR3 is TGTGCCAGCAGCCAAGCCCCACGGGGGACCCAGTACTTC. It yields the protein CASSQAPRGTQYF.

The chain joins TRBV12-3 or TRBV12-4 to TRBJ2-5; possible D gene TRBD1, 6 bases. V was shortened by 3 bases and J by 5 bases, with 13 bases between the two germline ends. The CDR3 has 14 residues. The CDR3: CASSLETGLETQYF. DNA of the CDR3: TGTGCCAGCAGTTTGGAGACAGGACTGGAGACCCAGTACTTC.